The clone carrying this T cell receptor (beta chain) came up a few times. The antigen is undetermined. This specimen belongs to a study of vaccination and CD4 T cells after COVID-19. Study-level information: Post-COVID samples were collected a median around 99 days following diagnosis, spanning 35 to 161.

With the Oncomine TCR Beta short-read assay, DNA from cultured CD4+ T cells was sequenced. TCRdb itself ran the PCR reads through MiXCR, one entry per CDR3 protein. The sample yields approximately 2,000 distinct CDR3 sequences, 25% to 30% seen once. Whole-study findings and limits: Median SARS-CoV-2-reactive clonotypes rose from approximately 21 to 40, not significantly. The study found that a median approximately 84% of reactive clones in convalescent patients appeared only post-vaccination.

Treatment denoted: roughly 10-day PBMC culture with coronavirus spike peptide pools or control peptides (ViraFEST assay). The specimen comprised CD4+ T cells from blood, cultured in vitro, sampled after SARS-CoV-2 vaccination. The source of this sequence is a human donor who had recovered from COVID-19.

This CDR3 reads CSERSGGIQYF. The CDR3 region has the DNA TGCAGTGAAAGGAGTGGAGGCATTCAGTACTTC. This chain joins TRBV20-1 and TRBJ2-4; TRBD2 might be the D (5 bases). V lost 7 bases and J 9 bases, leaving 13 bases between the germline ends. The CDR3 has 11 amino acids. Germline V CDR1 and CDR2: DFQATT, SNEGSKA (reference sequence).